This T cell receptor delta chain originates from a study of gamma-delta T cells after stem cell transplantation. TCRdb re-called clones from the RT-PCR reads via CATT. The sample shows around 5,700 delta-chain clones, around 2% of them seen only once. The CDR3 totals 17 residues. The V segment lost 4 bases and the J segment 0 bases; nucleotides outside the gene matches: 12. Germline loops: CDR1 GEAIGNYY, CDR2 EKD. The sequenced material came from gamma-delta T cells. The V call is TRDV2, the J call TRDJ1, with 8 bases that match TRDD3. This TCR derives from a human donor. It is not recorded whose cells these are; they may come from a transplant donor. In nucleotides, the CDR3 is TGTGCCTGTGATAAAGTGACCGTACTGGGGGACACCGATAAACTCATCTTT. Translating it yields CACDKVTVLGDTDKLIF.